The 28 T cell receptor beta chains listed next were all sequenced from one sample in a study of OX40 agonist ivuxolimab in advanced cancers. The table came from immunoSEQ multiplex PCR; TCRdb's copy has only in-frame clones and leaves some out. The sample consists of 100,000 to 150,000 clones, 92% of them appearing once. The sample in question was CD4+ or CD8+ T cells sorted from blood, obtained in a trial of the OX40 agonist ivuxolimab. The source is an adult with an advanced solid tumor such as melanoma, head and neck, liver or kidney cancer.

V is TRBV9 and J is TRBJ2-5; D not resolved. The germline V and J ends were trimmed by 0 bases and 1 base, with 13 bases remaining between them. Germline lookup yields CDR1 SGDLS and CDR2 YYNGEE. The CDR3 is made up of 16 amino acids. The CDR3 DNA reads TGTGCCAGCAGCGTAGCTCTCGGAATGTCCCAAGAGACCCAGTACTTC. It translates to CASSVALGMSQETQYF.

The chain carries TRBV18 and TRBJ1-5; D possibly corresponds to TRBD1 (6 bases). The ends were cut back, 3 bases at V and 2 bases at J, with 14 bases in the middle. Per the germline V gene, CDR1 is KGHSH and CDR2 is LQKENI. The CDR3 totals 16 residues. The chain's CDR3 is CASSPSGQWGNQPQHF. The CDR3, as DNA: TGTGCCAGCTCACCGTCGGGACAATGGGGCAATCAGCCCCAGCATTTT. Full variable domain (missing parts from reference TRBV18 and TRBJ1-5): NAGVMQNPRHLVRRRGQEARLRCSPMKGHSHVYWYRQLPEEGLKFMVYLQKENIIDESGMPKERFSAEFPKEGPSILRIQQVVRGDSAAYFCASSPSGQWGNQPQHFGDGTRLSIL.

There are a few counts of this clone. V usage is TRBV5-4 and J usage is TRBJ2-3; 13 bases are a match to TRBD2. Germline CDR1 and CDR2: SGHNT and YYREEE (reference sequence). The CDR3 runs to 16 residues. V lost 4 bases, J lost 9 bases, and 11 bases stayed unmatched. In DNA form, the CDR3 reads TGTGCCAGCAGCCTCGAACTAGCGGGAGGGGGGGACACGCAGTATTTT. Its translation is CASSLELAGGGDTQYF. Variable domain in full (rest from reference TRBV5-4 and TRBJ2-3): ETGVTQSPTHLIKTRGQQVTLRCSSQSGHNTVSWYQQALGQGPQFIFQYYREEENGRGNFPPRFSGLQFPNYSSELNVNALELDDSALYLCASSLELAGGGDTQYFGPGTRLTVL.

The CDR3 DNA reads as TGTGCCAGCAGCGGGGGGCGCACTAATGAAAAACTGTTTTTT. This translates into CASSGGRTNEKLFF. The V and J genes are TRBV28 and TRBJ1-4; the D gene is possibly TRBD1 (6 bases). Trimming took 6 bases from V and 2 from J, leaving 10 bases between them. The length of the CDR3 is 14 residues. The germline gives CDR1 MDHEN, CDR2 SYDVKM.

V and J are TRBV6-1 and TRBJ2-3, with 11 bases fitting TRBD2. This CDR3 region has 18 residues. The V gene's germline CDR1 is MNHNS and CDR2 SASEGT. With V trimmed by 4 bases and J by 1 base, 10 bases remained unmatched. CDR3 residues: CASSVLAGGRGGTDTQYF. As DNA, the CDR3 is TGTGCCAGCAGTGTCTTAGCGGGAGGGAGGGGCGGCACAGATACGCAGTATTTT.

This chain joins TRBV9 and TRBJ2-5; D is perhaps TRBD2 (5 bases). CDR1 is SGDLS and CDR2 is YYNGEE in the germline V gene. V gave up 0 bases and J gave up 1 base, with 10 bases separating them. The CDR3 length is 15 residues. As DNA, the CDR3 is TGTGCCAGCAGCGTAGGTGACGGACTCCAAGAGACCCAGTACTTC. This codes for CASSVGDGLQETQYF. Filled out from reference TRBV9 and TRBJ2-5, the complete variable domain reads DSGVTQTPKHLITATGQRVTLRCSPRSGDLSVYWYQQSLDQGLQFLIQYYNGEERAKGNILERFSAQQFPDLHSELNLSSLELGDSALYFCASSVGDGLQETQYFGPGTRLLVL.

This clone has only one observation. The CDR3 nucleotides read TGTGCCAGCAGCCAAGGACGTGATCGGTATGGCTACACCTTC. Translating gives CASSQGRDRYGYTF. The rearrangement joins TRBV14 to TRBJ1-2, with D hard to call. There are 14 residues in the CDR3. Germline lookup yields CDR1 SGHDN and CDR2 FVKESK. V lost 1 base and J lost 5, with 11 bases in between.

V gene TRBV27 combines with J gene TRBJ2-2; 12 positions match TRBD1. This CDR3 is 16 amino acids long. Germline values: CDR1 MNHEY, CDR2 SMNVEV (reference sequence). V was pared by 2 bases and J by 7 bases, with 5 bases of the junction left unmatched. The CDR3: CASSLRGTGGFGELFF. The CDR3 nucleotides are TGTGCCAGCAGTTTAAGGGGGACAGGGGGCTTCGGGGAGCTGTTTTTT.

This clone was found once. The V and J genes are TRBV28 and TRBJ2-7; 8 bases map to TRBD1. Losses at the gene ends were 8 bases for V and 12 bases for J; bases not matched to a gene: 9. In germline, CDR1 is MDHEN, CDR2 SYDVKM. This CDR3 is built from 11 residues. CDR3 protein: CASGQGAGAYF. The CDR3, as DNA: TGTGCCAGCGGCCAGGGGGCAGGGGCGTACTTC.

This rearrangement joins TRBV7-3 to TRBJ2-3; D perhaps matches TRBD2 (7 bases). Germline loops: CDR1 SGHTA, CDR2 FQGTGA. V gave up 5 bases and J gave up 2 bases, with 14 bases separating them. The CDR3 has 15 amino acids. The CDR3 DNA is TGTGCCAGCAGCCGGGGGGCGGTGCACACAGATACGCAGTATTTT. It translates to CASSRGAVHTDTQYF.

This clone was recorded a few times. The chain uses TRBV30 and TRBJ1-3; D gene uncertain. Germline-derived CDR1 and CDR2 are GTSNPN and SVGIG (reference sequence). The CDR3 is 15 residues long. Trimming removed 2 bases at V and 3 bases at J, with 14 bases between. CDR3 bases: TGTGCCTGGAGTAGGCCCCCTTCGTTTGGAAACACCATATATTTT. Amino acid sequence: CAWSRPPSFGNTIYF.

Here the CDR3 DNA reads TGTGCCAGCAGCTTAACAGTATACGAGCAGTACTTC. The encoded protein is CASSLTVYEQYF. The chain is built from TRBV7-3 and TRBJ2-7; D unclear. Trimming cost V 0 bases and J 4 bases, with 4 bases left between them. Germline V lookup: CDR1 SGHTA, CDR2 FQGTGA. This CDR3 is 12 amino acids long.

The rearrangement joins TRBV6-1 to TRBJ1-3, with 8 bases that match TRBD1. This CDR3 is built from 16 residues. The V segment lost 0 bases and the J segment 5 bases; nucleotides outside the gene matches: 6. Germline V gives CDR1 MNHNS, CDR2 SASEGT. CDR3 DNA: TGTGCCAGCAGTGAAGCAGGGACAGGCGCAAGAAACACCATATATTTT. Translated, it gives CASSEAGTGARNTIYF.

The V gene is TRBV15, the J gene TRBJ2-7; 7 bases map to TRBD1. J was trimmed by 0 bases and V by 2 bases; bases with no gene match: 4. The germline V gene encodes CDR1 LNHNV and CDR2 YYDKDF (reference sequence). The CDR3 length is 15 residues. The CDR3 is CATSRPDRDSYEQYF. The CDR3 DNA follows: TGTGCCACCAGCAGACCAGACAGGGACTCCTACGAGCAGTACTTC.

The chain uses TRBV5-4 and TRBJ2-5; 12 bases are a match to TRBD2. V lost 4 bases and J lost 6; bases outside the gene matches: 7. CDR1 is SGHNT, CDR2 YYREEE, per germline (reference sequence). CDR3 size: 15 residues. CDR3 coding DNA: TGTGCCAGCAGCCCGACTAGCGGGAGTTCGAAGACCCAGTACTTC. It yields the protein CASSPTSGSSKTQYF.

CDR3 nucleotide sequence: TGTGTCATTCAGGGGGCATTTGGCTACACCTTC. This gives the protein CVIQGAFGYTF. V gene TRBV28 combines with J gene TRBJ1-2; 8 bases fit TRBD1. Germline V gene sequence: CDR1 MDHEN, CDR2 SYDVKM. This CDR3 is built from 11 residues.

The CDR3 coding sequence is TGTGCCAGCAGCATCGGGGGGGGCAACTCCTACGAGCAGTACTTC. Translating gives CASSIGGGNSYEQYF. The genes are TRBV7-2 and TRBJ2-5, with 8 bases identical to TRBD2. Judging by the DNA end, TRBJ2-7 fits better; the J call may be wrong. The CDR3 covers 15 residues. Germline-derived CDR1 and CDR2 are SGHTA and FQGNSA.

The rearrangement joins TRBV28 to TRBJ2-3, with D possibly being TRBD1 (6 bases). Germline assignment: CDR1 MDHEN and CDR2 SYDVKM. V was shortened by 3 bases and J by 0 bases, with 13 bases between the two germline ends. The CDR3 is 16 amino acids. The CDR3 DNA reads as TGTGCCAGCAGTTTTGCCGGGACAACCAGCACAGATACGCAGTATTTT. Its protein product is CASSFAGTTSTDTQYF.

The V and J genes are TRBV2 and TRBJ2-1; 7 nucleotides match TRBD1. The CDR3 runs to 14 residues. Trimming took 8 bases from V and 12 from J; bases not matched to a gene: 16. Germline V gene data show CDR1 as SNHLY and CDR2 as FYNNEI. CDR3 DNA: TGTGCCAGCCTGATTCAGCGGAACAGGGGTGGGCAGTTCTTC. Its protein product is CASLIQRNRGGQFF.

The chain carries TRBV19 and TRBJ2-3; maybe TRBD2 (6 bases). Per germline, CDR1 LNHDA and CDR2 SQIVND (reference sequence). The V gene lost 3 bases and the J gene lost 2 bases, with 12 bases spanning the gap. CDR3 length: 15 residues. The CDR3 loop reads CASSIRGTFTDTQYF. The CDR3 DNA follows: TGTGCCAGTAGTATCCGCGGGACCTTCACAGATACGCAGTATTTT.

This clone came up once. The gene calls are TRBV7-8 and TRBJ2-1; the D gene is possibly TRBD1 (5 bases). The CDR3 is 15 residues long. The germline V and J ends were trimmed by 3 bases and 0 bases, with 9 bases remaining between them. From germline, CDR1 is SGHVS and CDR2 FQNEAQ. CDR3: CASSFDRGSYNEQFF. The DNA for the CDR3 is TGTGCCAGCAGCTTCGACAGAGGCTCCTACAATGAGCAGTTCTTC. The whole variable domain, filled in from reference TRBV7-8 and TRBJ2-1, reads GAGVSQSPRYKVAKRGQDVALRCDPISGHVSLFWYQQALGQGPEFLTYFQNEAQLDKSGLPSDRFFAERPEGSVSTLKIQRTQQEDSAVYLCASSFDRGSYNEQFFGPGTRLTVL.

The rearrangement joins TRBV6-5 to TRBJ2-1; D may be TRBD2 (5 bases). The V gene's germline CDR1 is MNHEY and CDR2 SVGAGI. Trimming cost V 4 bases and J 8 bases, with 18 bases left between them. This CDR3 has 15 residues. The DNA of the CDR3 is TGTGCCAGCAGTTCTAGACTAACTTTGGGCGATGAGCAGTTCTTC. This sequence encodes CASSSRLTLGDEQFF.

With regard to this clone: Other DNA sequences in the sample encode the same CDR3. The chain links TRBV9 to TRBJ2-5; 15 nucleotides match TRBD2. In germline, CDR1 is SGDLS, CDR2 YYNGEE. There are 17 residues in the CDR3. The V gene end was trimmed by 4 bases and the J gene end by 2 bases; junction bases not matched to a gene: 6. The CDR3 nucleotides read TGTGCCAGCAGCTCGGGACTAGCGGGAGGTGGGCAAGAGACCCAGTACTTC. Translated: CASSSGLAGGGQETQYF.

This chain uses TRBV27 with TRBJ1-2; tentative D call: TRBD1 (5 bases). This CDR3 is built from 17 residues. The V gene lost 0 bases and the J gene lost 0 bases, with 14 bases spanning the gap. The germline V gene has CDR1 MNHEY and CDR2 SMNVEV (reference sequence). The CDR3 region is CASSLSWDRISNYGYTF. CDR3 DNA sequence: TGTGCCAGCAGTTTATCCTGGGACCGCATATCTAACTATGGCTACACCTTC.

V gene TRBV7-2 combines with J gene TRBJ1-4, with 9 bases fitting TRBD1. The germline V gene has CDR1 SGHTA and CDR2 FQGNSA. The V and J ends lost 5 bases and 8 bases, in that order; junction bases with no gene match: 6. The CDR3 totals 14 residues. The CDR3 bases are TGTGCCAGCAGCGAGGACAGGGGAAGGGAAAAACTGTTTTTT. Protein sequence: CASSEDRGREKLFF.

The gene calls are TRBV7-9 and TRBJ2-6; D remains ambiguous. V shed 5 bases and J shed 0 bases, with 8 bases lying between them. Germline values: CDR1 SEHNR, CDR2 FQNEAQ (reference sequence). CDR3 length: 15 residues. Here the CDR3 DNA reads TGTGCCAGCAGCCCTACCTTCTCTGGGGCCAACGTCCTGACTTTC. Protein sequence: CASSPTFSGANVLTF.

The chain couples TRBV18 to TRBJ1-5; D may be TRBD1 (6 bases). V was shortened by 3 bases and J by 6 bases, with 15 bases between the two germline ends. This CDR3 is 15 amino acids long. CDR1 and CDR2 (germline): KGHSH, LQKENI. The CDR3 loop is CASSPATGPGQPQHF. As DNA, the CDR3 is TGTGCCAGCTCACCTGCTACAGGGCCGGGTCAGCCCCAGCATTTT.

The rearrangement uses TRBV19 and TRBJ2-3; D is unresolved. The CDR3 is 13 amino acids. In germline, CDR1 is LNHDA, CDR2 SQIVND (reference sequence). The V and J ends lost 11 bases and 6 bases respectively, with 18 bases between them. CDR3 DNA sequence: TGTGCCCGCCAAGAGACGTGTCTGGATACGCAGTATTTT. It codes for CARQETCLDTQYF.